This T cell receptor (beta chain) was sequenced in a study of vaccination and CD4 T cells after COVID-19. Notes on this clonotype: Its specificity is not known.

Documented treatment: approximately 9-day PBMC culture with coronavirus spike peptide pools or control peptides (ViraFEST assay). The Oncomine TCR Beta short-read assay was what sequenced the DNA obtained from cultured CD4+ T cells. TCRdb reprocessed the PCR reads via MiXCR and lists one record per CDR3 protein. Of approximately 3,000 distinct CDR3 sequences in the sample, about 76% were seen once. Germline-derived CDR1 and CDR2 are SEHNR and FQNEAQ (reference sequence). There are 15 residues in the CDR3. Trimming removed 1 base at V and 7 bases at J, with 16 bases between. The V call is TRBV7-9, the J call TRBJ1-2; TRBD1 is a possible D gene (6 bases). The clonotype originates from a human donor who had recovered from COVID-19. Source material: CD4+ T cells from blood, cultured in vitro. CDR3 residues: CASSLGVWGRGGYTF. CDR3 DNA sequence: TGTGCCAGCAGCTTAGGGGTTTGGGGGCGCGGTGGCTACACCTTC.